Listed here is a single TCR beta chain. Its antigen is still unknown. Base qualities were left out, and no much larger clone turns up one base away. The trial excluded patients who had a history of autoimmune disease or who were on systemic immunosuppression. Peripheral blood for TCR sequencing was collected from all dose cohorts at baseline, on cycle 4 day 1, and on cycle 7 day 1. Samples were obtained from an open-label, multicenter, first-in-human phase I dose-escalation trial of ivuxolimab. Adults with locally advanced or metastatic head and neck squamous cell, hepatocellular, melanoma or renal cell carcinoma were enrolled in the trial. Before TCR sequencing, CD4+ T cells and CD8+ T cells from peripheral blood were sorted into separate populations. V sheds 6 bases and J sheds 4 bases, leaving 12 bases between their ends. Counted from cysteine to phenylalanine, this CDR3 has 13 amino acids. Only the CDR3 DNA is retained, 39 bases long and in frame from the first base. CDR1 and CDR2 (MNHEY, SMNVEV) derive from the germline V gene (reference sequence).

The data stem from a study of OX40 agonist ivuxolimab in advanced cancers. With regard to the full study: Ivuxolimab was an agonistic, fully human IgG2 monoclonal antibody directed against OX40 (CD134), a costimulatory receptor. Intravenous ivuxolimab was administered to patients every 2 weeks at six dose levels: 0.01, 0.1, 0.3, 1.5, 3 and 10 mg/kg. Of the roughly 52 patients in dose escalation, about 20 had hepatocellular carcinoma, around 15 had melanoma, 9 had renal cell carcinoma and 9 had head and neck cancer. In the dose-escalation cohort, 65% to 90% of patients were male, and the mean age was approximately 60 years, with a range of roughly 20 to 80. Prior anti-PD-1, anti-PD-L1 or anti-CTLA-4 therapy was permitted, and approximately 40% of dose-escalation patients had received checkpoint inhibitors. Three dose-escalation patients achieved partial responses, one with hepatocellular carcinoma and two with cutaneous melanoma. Peripheral TCRbeta sequencing was intended to test whether TCR sequence diversity was altered and clonal T-cell expansion was caused by ivuxolimab. The paper describes the monotherapy dose-escalation part (N ≈ 50 patients) of the phase I trial of ivuxolimab.

Study-wide conclusions, independent of this receptor: Clonal expansion of both CD4+ and CD8+ blood T cells was observed from baseline to week 6 at doses 0.1 to 3.0 mg/kg. Low levels of normalized T-cell clonal expansion were also seen in some patients who did not respond. After ivuxolimab, more expanded clones were found on average in CD8+ T cells than in CD4+ T cells. Which antigens the clonally expanded peripheral T cells were specific for was not determined. In the 0.1-3.0 mg/kg groups, partial responders had among the lowest normalized peripheral clonal expansion, particularly in CD8+ T cells.

Genomic DNA was extracted from sorted cells for sequencing of the TCRbeta CDR3 region. The immunoSEQ Assay was used to sequence the TCRbeta CDR3 regions. TCRdb holds this immuneACCESS table with in-frame rearrangements only. Some clones are missing; in checked studies, unresolved V genes explain under half, and the rest has no known cause. Across this sample there are 60,000 to 70,000 clones, with 75% to 90% seen only once. 1% to 1.5% of the sample rests with the top ten. The chain was built from TRBV27 and TRBJ1-1, with TRBD1 perhaps the D gene, on 6 matching bases. Source: CD4+ or CD8+ T cells sorted from blood, taken in a trial of the OX40 agonist ivuxolimab. The sequence came from an adult with an advanced solid tumor such as melanoma, head and neck, liver or kidney cancer. At the DNA level, the sequence is TGTGCCAGCAGCCAGGACAGTTTCACTGAAGCTTTCTTT. Translated, this gives CASSQDSFTEAFF.